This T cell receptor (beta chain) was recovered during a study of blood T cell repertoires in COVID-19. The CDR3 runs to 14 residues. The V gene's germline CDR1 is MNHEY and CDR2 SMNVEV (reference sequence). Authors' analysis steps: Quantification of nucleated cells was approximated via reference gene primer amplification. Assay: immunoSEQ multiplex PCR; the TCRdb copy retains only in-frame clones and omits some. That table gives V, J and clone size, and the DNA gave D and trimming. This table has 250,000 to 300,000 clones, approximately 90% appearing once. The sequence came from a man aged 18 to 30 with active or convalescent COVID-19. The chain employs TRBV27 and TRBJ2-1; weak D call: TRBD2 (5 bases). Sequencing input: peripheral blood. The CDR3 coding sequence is TGTGCTAGCGCCGGGATTGCCCTGTACAATGAGCAGTTCTTC. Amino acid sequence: CASAGIALYNEQFF.